The 20 T cell receptor beta chains presented below share a single source sample, sequenced in a study of cytomegalovirus exposure and HLA in healthy donors. The PCR ran on 60 Vbeta and 13 Jbeta primers. The protocol was immunoSEQ multiplex PCR, while the TCRdb copy is restricted to in-frame clones and leaves out a portion. The sample lists around 140,000 clones, 75% to 85% seen once, with under 2% in the top ten. Sequenced input: PBMCs. Receptor source: a female donor in good health and CMV-seropositive.

The J gene is TRBJ2-1, the V gene TRBV7-3; 7 nucleotides match TRBD1. This CDR3 spans 13 amino acids. With V trimmed by 5 bases and J by 4 bases, 2 bases remained unmatched. CDR1 and CDR2 from the germline V gene are SGHTA and FQGTGA. CDR3 nucleotide sequence: TGTGCCAGCAGCCGGGGACAGTACAATGAGCAGTTCTTC. It is translated as CASSRGQYNEQFF.

J is TRBJ2-3 and V is TRBV28; 11 bases match TRBD1. The CDR3 runs 15 residues. Germline CDR1 MDHEN, CDR2 SYDVKM. The ends lost 6 bases at V and 3 bases at J; junction bases unmatched: 5. The CDR3 nucleotides are TGTGCCAGCAGGGGACAGGGGGGATGGACAGATACGCAGTATTTT. This translates into CASRGQGGWTDTQYF.

This clone was picked up a small number of times. The chain links TRBV11-1 to TRBJ2-3; no definite D call. V was cut by 0 bases and J by 2 bases, with 9 bases left in between. The germline V gene has CDR1 SGHAT and CDR2 FQDESV (reference sequence). The length of the CDR3 is 15 residues. The CDR3 spells CASSLALAATDTQYF. The DNA for the CDR3 is TGTGCCAGCAGCTTAGCGTTAGCTGCCACAGATACGCAGTATTTT.

A word on this clone: Other DNA sequences in the sample encode the same CDR3. The chain links TRBV4-1 to TRBJ2-3, with TRBD2 matching over 8 bases. The V gene end was trimmed by 1 base and the J gene end by 3 bases; junction bases not matched to a gene: 12. The V gene's germline CDR1 is MGHRA and CDR2 YSYEKL. There are 18 residues in the CDR3. CDR3: CASSQGSRSGTSTDTQYF. The CDR3 DNA reads as TGCGCCAGCAGCCAAGGAAGTCGAAGCGGGACTAGTACAGATACGCAGTATTTT.

V is TRBV9 and J is TRBJ2-7; D possibly corresponds to TRBD1 (5 bases). This CDR3 is 15 amino acids long. V was cut by 4 bases and J by 0 bases, with 14 bases left in between. CDR1 is SGDLS and CDR2 is YYNGEE in the germline V gene. This CDR3 reads CASSLGQGSSYEQYF. CDR3 coding DNA: TGTGCCAGCAGCTTGGGGCAAGGGTCCTCCTACGAGCAGTACTTC.

V usage is TRBV6-1 and J usage is TRBJ1-4; D might be TRBD1 (5 bases). The CDR3 runs 15 residues. Per germline, CDR1 MNHNS and CDR2 SASEGT. V lost 2 bases and J 1 base, leaving 8 bases between the germline ends. The CDR3 spells CASSEFGGTNEKLFF. CDR3 nucleotides: TGTGCCAGCAGTGAATTCGGGGGAACTAATGAAAAACTGTTTTTT.

The gene calls are TRBV6-5 and TRBJ2-5; 7 bases are a match to TRBD1. The ends lost 5 bases at V and 13 bases at J; junction bases unmatched: 13. This CDR3 region has 13 residues. The V gene's germline CDR1 is MNHEY and CDR2 SVGAGI. CDR3 amino acids: CASSPSRDRYRYF. As DNA, the CDR3 is TGTGCCAGCAGTCCGTCCCGGGACAGATACCGGTACTTC.

The V call is TRBV5-1, the J call TRBJ1-1; 9 bases align to TRBD1. After removal of 7 bases from V and 4 bases from J, the junction contained 11 bases not matched to a gene. Germline CDR1 SGHRS, CDR2 YFSETQ. The CDR3 covers 15 residues. This CDR3 is CASSTGGTGGTEAFF. CDR3 DNA: TGCGCCAGCTCGACAGGGGGTACTGGGGGCACTGAAGCTTTCTTT.

Of note for this clone: At one end the junction does not follow the germline gene, possibly because of a read error. The V call is TRBV7-9, the J call TRBJ1-1; no definite D call. The length of the CDR3 is 15 residues. CDR1 and CDR2 (germline): SEHNR, FQNEAQ (reference sequence). CDR3: CSSSIGPIGSTEAFF. The CDR3 bases are TGTTCCAGCAGCATAGGGCCTATAGGGAGCACTGAAGCTTTCTTT.

The chain couples TRBV7-9 to TRBJ1-6; the D is unclear. The CDR3 is 13 residues long. V lost 1 base and J 9 bases, leaving 7 bases between the germline ends. Germline CDR1 SEHNR, CDR2 FQNEAQ (reference sequence). The CDR3 DNA reads as TGTGCCAGCAGCTTAGGTGAGGCTTCACCCCTCCACTTT. Its protein product is CASSLGEASPLHF.

For this clone: The same CDR3 also results from other DNA sequences found in this sample. The chain uses TRBV5-6 and TRBJ1-1; no reliable D call. V lost 1 base and J 5 bases, leaving 9 bases between the germline ends. Germline CDR1 reads SGHDT; CDR2 reads YYEEEE. This CDR3 is 13 amino acids long. CDR3 residues: CASSLTGGTEAFF. CDR3 DNA sequence: TGTGCCAGCAGCTTGACGGGAGGGACTGAAGCTTTCTTT.

The gene calls are TRBV6-5 and TRBJ2-1; TRBD1 agrees at 9 bases. Germline lookup yields CDR1 MNHEY and CDR2 SVGAGI. The V segment lost 6 bases and the J segment 9 bases; nucleotides outside the gene matches: 12. CDR3 length: 15 amino acids. In nucleotides, the CDR3 is TGTGCCAGCAGCCGTCCCGGGACAGGGTCTGGTGAGCAGTTCTTC. It yields the protein CASSRPGTGSGEQFF.

The V and J genes are TRBV7-8 and TRBJ1-6; tentatively, D is TRBD1 (5 bases). Trimming shortened V by 5 bases and J by 7 bases, and 12 bases separated the two germline ends. The germline V gene encodes CDR1 SGHVS and CDR2 FQNEAQ. This CDR3 is 14 amino acids long. This CDR3 is CASSLDRGNSPLHF. The CDR3 DNA is TGTGCCAGCAGCCTCGACAGAGGAAATTCACCCCTCCACTTT.

V gene TRBV4-1 combines with J gene TRBJ1-1; 7 nucleotides agree with TRBD1. V trimming: 2 bases; J trimming: 3 bases; junction bases outside the gene matches: 6. CDR1 and CDR2 (germline): MGHRA, YSYEKL. The CDR3 sequence is 15 residues long. CDR3 region: CASSQSLTGDTEAFF. As DNA, the CDR3 is TGCGCCAGCAGCCAAAGCCTAACAGGGGACACTGAAGCTTTCTTT.

Here the CDR3 DNA reads TGTGCCAGCAGTTCCCTAGACCTCATCGGCGAATATGGCTACACCTTC. Its translation: CASSSLDLIGEYGYTF. This chain uses TRBV27 with TRBJ1-2; D is undetermined. CDR3 length: 16 amino acids. Between the trimmed V and J ends, which lost 4 bases and 5 bases, there was a span of 20 bases. Germline CDR1 MNHEY, CDR2 SMNVEV (reference sequence).

The J gene is TRBJ2-1, the V gene TRBV5-6, with D maybe TRBD1 (7 bases). From germline, CDR1 is SGHDT and CDR2 YYEEEE. V shed 3 bases and J shed 1 base, with 11 bases lying between them. The CDR3 sequence is 15 residues long. The CDR3 nucleotides are TGTGCCAGCAGCTCGGAGGGGGCTTCCTACAATGAGCAGTTCTTC. Translated: CASSSEGASYNEQFF.

The CDR3 DNA follows: TGTGCCAGCATCACAAACACTGAAGCTTTCTTT. Its translation: CASITNTEAFF. V and J are TRBV5-4 and TRBJ1-1; D not certain. The V end lost 6 bases, the J end lost 2 bases, and 5 bases lay between the germline ends. The germline V gene has CDR1 SGHNT and CDR2 YYREEE (reference sequence). This CDR3 has 11 amino acids.

V gene TRBV5-6 combines with J gene TRBJ1-6; 7 positions match TRBD1. Germline CDR1 SGHDT, CDR2 YYEEEE. The CDR3 has 14 residues. With 6 bases clipped from V and 5 bases from J, the junction kept 5 bases outside the gene matches. CDR3 nucleotide sequence: TGTGCCAGCACCCCCGGACAGGATAATTCACCCCTCCACTTT. This codes for CASTPGQDNSPLHF.

The chain couples TRBV6-5 to TRBJ2-7; 7 bases are a match to TRBD1. The germline gives CDR1 MNHEY, CDR2 SVGAGI. The CDR3 runs 14 residues. The trim removed 4 bases at V and 6 bases at J, leaving 9 bases unmatched. The CDR3 protein is CASSLTGRIFEQYF. DNA of the CDR3: TGTGCCAGCAGTTTGACAGGGCGTATCTTCGAGCAGTACTTC.

The V call is TRBV6-1, the J call TRBJ2-2; TRBD1 matches 10 bases. There are 15 residues in the CDR3. Trimming cost V 6 bases and J 3 bases; bases outside gene matches: 4. The germline gives CDR1 MNHNS, CDR2 SASEGT. CDR3 bases: TGTGCCAGCAGGGGGACAGGGGTGTACACCGGGGAGCTGTTTTTT. Amino acid sequence: CASRGTGVYTGELFF.